The next 3 T cell receptor beta chains were all read from a single sample in a study of human T cells and chemical hapten exposure. Time point noted: pre-sensitization, week 0. Treatment denoted: therapeutic diphenylcyclopropenone sensitization with weekly scalp DPC. TCRdb redid the calling of the RACE reads with MiXCR, one entry per CDR3 protein. The data show more than 250,000 distinct CDR3 sequences, about 8.6% seen once. The sequencing here drew on whole blood, taken in connection with sensitization to the hapten diphenylcyclopropenone (DPC). These receptors originate from a middle-aged woman with alopecia areata. Some clones in this sample may be carry-over from other donors' samples.

This clonotype showed up just a few times. The rearrangement joins TRBV12-5 to TRBJ2-2; D unresolved. Deletions cut 4 bases from V and 2 bases from J, with 8 bases between. The germline gives CDR1 LGHNT, CDR2 FRNRAP. CDR3 length: 14 amino acids. Written as DNA, the CDR3 is TGTGCTAGTGGTTCGGGCGGAAACACCGGGGAGCTGTTTTTT. Translating it yields CASGSGGNTGELFF.

The chain couples TRBV6-2 or TRBV6-3 to TRBJ2-3; no clear D. The germline V gene has CDR1 MNHEY and CDR2 SVGEGT. V was pared by 2 bases and J by 2 bases, with 17 bases between. This CDR3 is built from 17 residues. The CDR3 loop reads CASSYTEGQLFTDTQYF. In nucleotides, the CDR3 is TGTGCCAGCAGTTACACAGAAGGGCAGCTTTTCACAGATACGCAGTATTTT.

J is TRBJ2-4 and V is TRBV29-1; TRBD1 agrees at 9 bases. After removal of 6 bases from V and 7 bases from J, the junction contained 4 bases not matched to a gene. The CDR3 has 12 residues. From germline, CDR1 is SQVTM and CDR2 ANQGSEA. CDR3 region: CSVSTGGNIQYF. In nucleotides, the CDR3 is TGCAGCGTATCTACAGGGGGCAACATTCAGTACTTC.